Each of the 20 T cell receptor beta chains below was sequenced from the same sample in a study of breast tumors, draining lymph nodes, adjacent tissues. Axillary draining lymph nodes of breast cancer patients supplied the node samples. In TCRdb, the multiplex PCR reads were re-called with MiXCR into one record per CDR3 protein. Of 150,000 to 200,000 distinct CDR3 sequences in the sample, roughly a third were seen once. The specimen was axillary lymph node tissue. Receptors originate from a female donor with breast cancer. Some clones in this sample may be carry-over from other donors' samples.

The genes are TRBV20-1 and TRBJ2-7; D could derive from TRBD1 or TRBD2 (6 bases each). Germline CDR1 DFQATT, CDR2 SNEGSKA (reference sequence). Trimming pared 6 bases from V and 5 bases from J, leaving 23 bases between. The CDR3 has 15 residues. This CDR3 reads CSANLRGARRNEQYF. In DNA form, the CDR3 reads TGCAGTGCAAATCTTAGGGGGGCGCGAAGAAACGAGCAGTACTTC.

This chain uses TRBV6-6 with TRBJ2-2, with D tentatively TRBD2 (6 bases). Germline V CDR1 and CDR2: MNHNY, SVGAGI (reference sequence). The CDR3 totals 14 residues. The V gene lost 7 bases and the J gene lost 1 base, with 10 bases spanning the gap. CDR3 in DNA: TGTGCCAGCAAAGTGGGGGGGAACACCGGGGAGCTGTTTTTT. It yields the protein CASKVGGNTGELFF.

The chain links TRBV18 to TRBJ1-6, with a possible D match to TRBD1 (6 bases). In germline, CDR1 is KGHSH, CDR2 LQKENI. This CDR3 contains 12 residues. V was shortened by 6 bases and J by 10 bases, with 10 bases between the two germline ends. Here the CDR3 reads CASSTGQSPLHF. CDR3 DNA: TGTGCCAGCTCTACAGGGCAGTCACCCCTCCACTTT.

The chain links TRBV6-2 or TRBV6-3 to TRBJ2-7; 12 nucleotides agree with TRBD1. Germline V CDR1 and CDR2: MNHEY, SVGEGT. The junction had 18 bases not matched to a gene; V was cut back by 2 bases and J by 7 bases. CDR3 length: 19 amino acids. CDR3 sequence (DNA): TGTGCCAGCAGTTACCTCGGGACAGGGGGCACTCGGTCCTGGGGGGAGCAGTACTTC. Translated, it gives CASSYLGTGGTRSWGEQYF.

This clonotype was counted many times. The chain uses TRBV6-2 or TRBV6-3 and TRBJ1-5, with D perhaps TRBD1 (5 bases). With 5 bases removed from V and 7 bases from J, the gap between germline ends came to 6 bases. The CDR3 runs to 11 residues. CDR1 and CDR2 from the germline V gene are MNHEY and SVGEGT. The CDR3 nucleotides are TGTGCCAGCAGTCAGGGCCAGCCCCAGCATTTT. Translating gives CASSQGQPQHF.

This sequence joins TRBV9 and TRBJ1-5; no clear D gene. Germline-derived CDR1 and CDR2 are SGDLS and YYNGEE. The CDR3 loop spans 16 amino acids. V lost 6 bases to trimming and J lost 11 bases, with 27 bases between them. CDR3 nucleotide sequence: TGTGCCAGCACGGGTCGGGGAGCGGAGAACGTAGAGACCCAGCATTTT. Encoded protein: CASTGRGAENVETQHF.

DNA for the CDR3: TGTGCCTGGAGTGGCTGGGAAAAACTGTTTTTT. It yields the protein CAWSGWEKLFF. The rearrangement uses TRBV30 and TRBJ1-4; no reliable D call. The CDR3 covers 11 residues. Germline V gene data show CDR1 as GTSNPN and CDR2 as SVGIG (reference sequence). V lost 1 base, J lost 8 bases, and 5 bases lay in between. Using reference TRBV30 and TRBJ1-4 for the parts outside the CDR3, the full variable domain is SQTIHQWPATLVQPVGSPLSLECTVEGTSNPNLYWYRQAAGRGLQLLFYSVGIGQISSEVPQNLSASRPQDRQFILSSKKLLLSDSGFYLCAWSGWEKLFFGSGTQLSVL.

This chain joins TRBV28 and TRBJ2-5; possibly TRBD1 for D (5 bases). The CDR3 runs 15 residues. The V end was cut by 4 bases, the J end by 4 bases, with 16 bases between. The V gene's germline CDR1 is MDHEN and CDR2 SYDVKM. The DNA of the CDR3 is TGTGCCAGCAGTTCCGAGGACATGGGTGGAGAGACCCAGTACTTC. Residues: CASSSEDMGGETQYF. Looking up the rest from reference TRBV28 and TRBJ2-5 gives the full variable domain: DVKVTQSSRYLVKRTGEKVFLECVQDMDHENMFWYRQDPGLGLRLIYFSYDVKMKEKGDIPEGYSVSREKKERFSLILESASTNQTSMYLCASSSEDMGGETQYFGPGTRLLVL.

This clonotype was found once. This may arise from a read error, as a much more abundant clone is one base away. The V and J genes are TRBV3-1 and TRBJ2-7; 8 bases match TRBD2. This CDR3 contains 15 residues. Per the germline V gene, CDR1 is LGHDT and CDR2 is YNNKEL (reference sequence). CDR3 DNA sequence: TGTGCCAGCAGCCAAGAAATTGCGGGGGGCTACGGGCAGTACTTC. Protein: CASSQEIAGGYGQYF.

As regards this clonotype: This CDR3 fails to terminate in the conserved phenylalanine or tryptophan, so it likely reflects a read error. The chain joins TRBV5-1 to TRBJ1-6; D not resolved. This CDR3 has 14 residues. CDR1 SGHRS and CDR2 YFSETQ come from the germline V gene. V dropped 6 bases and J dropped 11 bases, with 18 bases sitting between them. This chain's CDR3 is CASTVSGGGPPLHL. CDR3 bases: TGCGCCAGCACGGTGTCCGGAGGCGGTCCACCCCTCCACCTT.

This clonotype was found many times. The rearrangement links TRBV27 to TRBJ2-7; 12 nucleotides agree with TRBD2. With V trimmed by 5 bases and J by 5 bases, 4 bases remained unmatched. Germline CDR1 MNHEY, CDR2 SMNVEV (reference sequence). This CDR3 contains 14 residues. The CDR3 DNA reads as TGTGCCAGCAGTCTCCGACTAGCGGGAGACGAGCAGTACTTC. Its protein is CASSLRLAGDEQYF.

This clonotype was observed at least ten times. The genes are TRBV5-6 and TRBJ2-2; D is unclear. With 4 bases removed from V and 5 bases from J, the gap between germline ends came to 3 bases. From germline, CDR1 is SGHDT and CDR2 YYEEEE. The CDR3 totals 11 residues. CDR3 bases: TGTGCCAGCAGCCGTACCGGGGAGCTGTTTTTT. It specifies CASSRTGELFF.

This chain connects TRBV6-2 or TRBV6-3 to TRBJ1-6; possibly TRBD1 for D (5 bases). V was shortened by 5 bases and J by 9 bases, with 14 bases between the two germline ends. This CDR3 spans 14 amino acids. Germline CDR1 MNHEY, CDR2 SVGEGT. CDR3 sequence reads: CASSPPGRGSPLHF. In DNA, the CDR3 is TGTGCCAGCAGTCCTCCTGGGAGGGGTTCACCCCTCCACTTT.

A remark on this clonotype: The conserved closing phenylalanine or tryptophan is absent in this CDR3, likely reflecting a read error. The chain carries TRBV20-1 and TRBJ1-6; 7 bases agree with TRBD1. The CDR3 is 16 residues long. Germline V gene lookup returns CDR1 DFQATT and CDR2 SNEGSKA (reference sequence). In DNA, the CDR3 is TGCAGCCTACGCAGACAGGGAGGGACCTATAATTCACCCCTCCACGTT. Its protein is CSLRRQGGTYNSPLHV.

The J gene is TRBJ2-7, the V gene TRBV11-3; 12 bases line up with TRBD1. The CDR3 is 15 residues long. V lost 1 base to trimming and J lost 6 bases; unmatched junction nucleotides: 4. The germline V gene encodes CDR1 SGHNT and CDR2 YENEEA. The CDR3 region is CASSLGGQGAGEQYF. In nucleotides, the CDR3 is TGTGCCAGCAGCTTAGGGGGACAGGGGGCTGGCGAGCAGTACTTC. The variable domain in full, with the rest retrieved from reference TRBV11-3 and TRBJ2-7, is EAGVVQSPRYKIIEKKQPVAFWCNPISGHNTLYWYLQNLGQGPELLIRYENEEAVDDSQLPKDRFSAERLKGVDSTLKIQPAELGDSAVYLCASSLGGQGAGEQYFGPGTRLTVT.

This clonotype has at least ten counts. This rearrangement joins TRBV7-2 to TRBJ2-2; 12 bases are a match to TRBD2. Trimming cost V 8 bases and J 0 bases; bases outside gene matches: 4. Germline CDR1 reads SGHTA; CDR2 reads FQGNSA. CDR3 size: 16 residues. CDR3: CASGLAGGSNTGELFF. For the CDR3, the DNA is TGTGCCAGCGGGCTAGCGGGGGGGTCGAACACCGGGGAGCTGTTTTTT.

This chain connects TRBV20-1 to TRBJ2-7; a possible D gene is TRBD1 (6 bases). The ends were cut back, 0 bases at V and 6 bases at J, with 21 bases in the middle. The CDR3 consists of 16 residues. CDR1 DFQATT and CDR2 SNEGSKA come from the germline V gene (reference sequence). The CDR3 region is CSARDRKQGTRPEQYF. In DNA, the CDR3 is TGCAGTGCTAGAGATCGAAAACAGGGAACCCGTCCCGAGCAGTACTTC.

The CDR3 region is CASRGREGRGTQYF. The CDR3 DNA reads as TGTGCCTCCCGGGGGCGGGAGGGGCGGGGTACGCAGTATTTT. The rearrangement links TRBV24-1 to TRBJ2-3, with 9 positions matching TRBD2. Germline loops: CDR1 KGHDR, CDR2 SFDVKD. V trimming: 12 bases; J trimming: 8 bases; junction bases outside the gene matches: 14. The CDR3 loop spans 14 amino acids.

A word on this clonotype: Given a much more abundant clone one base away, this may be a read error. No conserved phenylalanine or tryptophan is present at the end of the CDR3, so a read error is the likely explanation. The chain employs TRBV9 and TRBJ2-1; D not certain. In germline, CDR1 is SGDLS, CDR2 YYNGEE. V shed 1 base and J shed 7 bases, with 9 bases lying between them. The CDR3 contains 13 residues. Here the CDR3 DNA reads TGTGCCAGCAGCGTACGGGCCGGGAATGAGCAGTTCTCC. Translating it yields CASSVRAGNEQFS.

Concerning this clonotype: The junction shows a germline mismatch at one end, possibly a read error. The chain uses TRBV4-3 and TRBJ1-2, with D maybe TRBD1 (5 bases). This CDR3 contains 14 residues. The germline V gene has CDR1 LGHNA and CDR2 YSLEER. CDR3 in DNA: TGCGCCAGCAGCCCAGGGTCTCTGAACTATGGCTACACCTTT. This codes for CASSPGSLNYGYTF.